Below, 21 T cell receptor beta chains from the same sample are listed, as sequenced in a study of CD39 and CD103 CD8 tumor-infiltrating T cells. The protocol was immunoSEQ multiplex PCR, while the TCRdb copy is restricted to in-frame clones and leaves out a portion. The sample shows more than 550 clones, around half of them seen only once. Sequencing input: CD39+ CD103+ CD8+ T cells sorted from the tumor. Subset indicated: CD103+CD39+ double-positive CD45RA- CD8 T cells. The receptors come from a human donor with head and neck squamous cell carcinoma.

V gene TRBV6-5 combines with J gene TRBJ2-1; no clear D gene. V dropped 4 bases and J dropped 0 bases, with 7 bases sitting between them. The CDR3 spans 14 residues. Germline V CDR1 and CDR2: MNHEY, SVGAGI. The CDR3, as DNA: TGTGCCAGCAGTTCCCTGAGCTCCTACAATGAGCAGTTCTTC. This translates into CASSSLSSYNEQFF.

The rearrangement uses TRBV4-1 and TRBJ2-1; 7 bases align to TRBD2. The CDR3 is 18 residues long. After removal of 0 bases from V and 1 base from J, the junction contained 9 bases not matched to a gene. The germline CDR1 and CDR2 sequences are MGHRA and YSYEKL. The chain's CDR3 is CASSQEDDGGGSYNEQFF. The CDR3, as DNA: TGCGCCAGCAGCCAAGAAGATGACGGCGGGGGTTCCTACAATGAGCAGTTCTTC.

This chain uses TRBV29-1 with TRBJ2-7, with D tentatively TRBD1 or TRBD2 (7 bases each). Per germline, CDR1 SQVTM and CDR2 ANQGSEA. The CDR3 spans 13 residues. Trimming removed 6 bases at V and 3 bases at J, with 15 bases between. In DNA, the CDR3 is TGCAGCGTGGGGGGGACAGCCAACTACGAGCAGTACTTC. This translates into CSVGGTANYEQYF.

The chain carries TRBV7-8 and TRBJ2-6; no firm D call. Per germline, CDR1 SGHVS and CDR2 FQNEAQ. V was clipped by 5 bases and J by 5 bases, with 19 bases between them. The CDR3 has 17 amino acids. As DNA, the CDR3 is TGTGCCAGCAGCATAAGACCCCCACAAAGTCGGGCCAACGTCCTGACTTTC. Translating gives CASSIRPPQSRANVLTF.

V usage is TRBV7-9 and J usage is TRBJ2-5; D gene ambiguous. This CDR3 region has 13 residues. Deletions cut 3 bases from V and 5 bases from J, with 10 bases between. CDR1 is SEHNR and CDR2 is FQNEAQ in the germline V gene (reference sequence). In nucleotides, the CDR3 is TGTGCCAGCAGCTTTACGGGTTTGGAGACCCAGTACTTC. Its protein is CASSFTGLETQYF.

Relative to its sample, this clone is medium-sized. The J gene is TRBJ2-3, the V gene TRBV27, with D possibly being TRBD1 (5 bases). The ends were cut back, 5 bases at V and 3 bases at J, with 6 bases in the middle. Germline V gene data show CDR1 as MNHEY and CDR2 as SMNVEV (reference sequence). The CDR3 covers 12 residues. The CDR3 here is CASSDRTDTQYF. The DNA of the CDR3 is TGTGCCAGCAGTGACAGAACAGATACGCAGTATTTT.

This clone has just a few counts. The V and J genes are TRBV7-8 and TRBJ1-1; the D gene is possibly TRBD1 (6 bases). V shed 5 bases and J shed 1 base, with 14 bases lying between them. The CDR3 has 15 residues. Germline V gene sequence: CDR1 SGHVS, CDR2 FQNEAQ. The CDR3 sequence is CASSTTTGSNTEAFF. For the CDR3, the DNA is TGTGCCAGCAGCACGACGACAGGATCGAACACTGAAGCTTTCTTT.

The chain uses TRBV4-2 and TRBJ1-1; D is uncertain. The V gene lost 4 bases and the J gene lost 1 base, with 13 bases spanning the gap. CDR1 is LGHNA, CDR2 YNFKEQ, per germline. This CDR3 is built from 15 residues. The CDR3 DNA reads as TGTGCCAGCAGCCTGGATGGACCGAAGAACACTGAAGCTTTCTTT. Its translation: CASSLDGPKNTEAFF.

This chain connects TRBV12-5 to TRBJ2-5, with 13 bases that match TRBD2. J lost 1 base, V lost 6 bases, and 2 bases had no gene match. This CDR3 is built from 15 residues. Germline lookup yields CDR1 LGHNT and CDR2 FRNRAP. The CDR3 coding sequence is TGTGCTAGTGGAGGACTAGCGGGAGTCCAAGAGACCCAGTACTTC. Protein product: CASGGLAGVQETQYF.

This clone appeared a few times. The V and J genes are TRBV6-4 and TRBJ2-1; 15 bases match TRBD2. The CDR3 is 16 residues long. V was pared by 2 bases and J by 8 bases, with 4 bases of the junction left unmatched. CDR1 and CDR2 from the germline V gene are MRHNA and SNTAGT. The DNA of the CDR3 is TGTGCCAGCAGTGACGGACTAGCGGGAGGGCCGGATGAGCAGTTCTTC. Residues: CASSDGLAGGPDEQFF.

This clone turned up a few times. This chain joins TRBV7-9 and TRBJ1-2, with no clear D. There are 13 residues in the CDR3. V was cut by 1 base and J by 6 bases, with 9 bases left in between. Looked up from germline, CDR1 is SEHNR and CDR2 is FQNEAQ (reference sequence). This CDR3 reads CASSLVSGDGYTF. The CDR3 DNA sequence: TGTGCCAGCAGCTTAGTATCTGGAGATGGCTACACCTTC.

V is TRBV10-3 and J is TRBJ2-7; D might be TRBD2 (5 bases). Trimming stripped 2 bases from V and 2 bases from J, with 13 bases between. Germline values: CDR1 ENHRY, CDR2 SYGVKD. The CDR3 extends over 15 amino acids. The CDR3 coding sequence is TGTGCCATCAGTGAGATCGGCGGGCTTACCTACGAGCAGTACTTC. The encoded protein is CAISEIGGLTYEQYF.

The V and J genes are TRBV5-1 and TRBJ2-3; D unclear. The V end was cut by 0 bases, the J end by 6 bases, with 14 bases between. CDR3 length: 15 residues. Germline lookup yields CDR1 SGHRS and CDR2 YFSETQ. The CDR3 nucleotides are TGCGCCAGCAGCTTGGACGGTTCGTACACCGATACGCAGTATTTT. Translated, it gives CASSLDGSYTDTQYF. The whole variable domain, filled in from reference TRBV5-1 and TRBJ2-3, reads KAGVTQTPRYLIKTRGQQVTLSCSPISGHRSVSWYQQTPGQGLQFLFEYFSETQRNKGNFPGRFSGRQFSNSRSEMNVSTLELGDSALYLCASSLDGSYTDTQYFGPGTRLTVL.

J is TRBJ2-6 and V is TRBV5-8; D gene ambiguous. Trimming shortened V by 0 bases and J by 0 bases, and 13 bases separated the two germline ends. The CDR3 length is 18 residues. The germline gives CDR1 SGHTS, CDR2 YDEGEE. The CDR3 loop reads CASSLVADPSSGANVLTF. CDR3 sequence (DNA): TGTGCCAGCAGCTTGGTAGCAGATCCAAGCTCTGGGGCCAACGTCCTGACTTTC.

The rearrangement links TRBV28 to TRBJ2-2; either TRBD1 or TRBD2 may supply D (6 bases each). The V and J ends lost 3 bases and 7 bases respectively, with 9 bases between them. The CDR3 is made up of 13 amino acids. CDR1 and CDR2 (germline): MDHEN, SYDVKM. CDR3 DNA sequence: TGTGCCAGCAGTTTCCGGGGGCTCGGGGAGCTGTTTTTT. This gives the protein CASSFRGLGELFF.

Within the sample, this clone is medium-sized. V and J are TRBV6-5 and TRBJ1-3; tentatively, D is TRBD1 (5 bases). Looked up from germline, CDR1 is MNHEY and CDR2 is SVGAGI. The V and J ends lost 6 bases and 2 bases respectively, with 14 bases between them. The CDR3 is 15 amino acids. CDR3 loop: CASRAPTEPGNTIYF. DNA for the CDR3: TGTGCCAGCAGAGCCCCGACAGAGCCTGGAAACACCATATATTTT.

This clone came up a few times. CDR3 protein: CASSPVVNSGNTIYF. The CDR3 coding sequence is TGTGCCAGCTCACCGGTGGTTAACTCTGGAAACACCATATATTTT. The chain uses TRBV18 and TRBJ1-3; D ambiguous. V lost 3 bases and J 0 bases, leaving 9 bases between the germline ends. Per germline, CDR1 KGHSH and CDR2 LQKENI. There are 15 residues in the CDR3.

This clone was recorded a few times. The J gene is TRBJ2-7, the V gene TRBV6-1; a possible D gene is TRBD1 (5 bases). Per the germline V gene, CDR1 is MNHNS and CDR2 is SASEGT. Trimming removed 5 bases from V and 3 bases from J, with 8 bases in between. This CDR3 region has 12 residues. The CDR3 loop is CASSYDSYEQYF. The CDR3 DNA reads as TGTGCCAGCAGTTATGACAGCTACGAGCAGTACTTC.

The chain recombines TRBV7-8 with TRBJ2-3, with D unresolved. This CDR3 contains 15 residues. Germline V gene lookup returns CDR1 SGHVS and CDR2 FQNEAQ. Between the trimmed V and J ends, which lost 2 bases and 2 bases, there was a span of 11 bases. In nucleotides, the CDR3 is TGTGCCAGCAGCTTATGGGCAGAGATCACAGATACGCAGTATTTT. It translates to CASSLWAEITDTQYF.

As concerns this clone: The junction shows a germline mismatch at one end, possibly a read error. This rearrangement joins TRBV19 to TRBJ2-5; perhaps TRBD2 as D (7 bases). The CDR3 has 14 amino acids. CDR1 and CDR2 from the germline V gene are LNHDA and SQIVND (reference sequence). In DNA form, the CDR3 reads TGCATCCCCCCGAAGGGGGGGCGGGGGGAGACCCAGTACTTC. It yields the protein CIPPKGGRGETQYF.

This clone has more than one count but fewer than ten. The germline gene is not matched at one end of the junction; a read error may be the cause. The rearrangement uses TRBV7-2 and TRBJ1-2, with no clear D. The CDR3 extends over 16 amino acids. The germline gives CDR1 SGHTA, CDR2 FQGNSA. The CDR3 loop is CASSQGAAGYNYGYTF. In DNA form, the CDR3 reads TGCGCCAGCAGCCAAGGAGCGGCAGGTTATAACTATGGCTACACCTTC.